This T cell receptor beta chain derives from a study of T cell clonotyping in hematopoietic cell transplantation. Recipients were bled about 28 days pretransplant and at posttransplant days 30, 100, 180. The CDR3 length is 14 residues. Per the germline V gene, CDR1 is SGHTS and CDR2 is YDEGEE. V was pared by 5 bases and J by 2 bases, with 13 bases between. Measured with immunoSEQ multiplex PCR; TCRdb has only the in-frame clones, and not every one. The table shows about 16,000 clones, with more than 60% occurring only once. The sequencing used PBMCs, collected 30 days after allogeneic stem cell transplant. The chain uses TRBV5-8 and TRBJ2-5; no definite D call. The clonotype comes from a male patient aged 45-60 years who had an allogeneic stem cell transplant from an unrelated donor, so T cells may come from the graft donor. Some clones in this sample may be carry-over from other donors' samples. The CDR3 here is CASSTDAGQETQYF. CDR3 DNA: TGTGCCAGCAGTACCGACGCAGGACAAGAGACCCAGTACTTC.